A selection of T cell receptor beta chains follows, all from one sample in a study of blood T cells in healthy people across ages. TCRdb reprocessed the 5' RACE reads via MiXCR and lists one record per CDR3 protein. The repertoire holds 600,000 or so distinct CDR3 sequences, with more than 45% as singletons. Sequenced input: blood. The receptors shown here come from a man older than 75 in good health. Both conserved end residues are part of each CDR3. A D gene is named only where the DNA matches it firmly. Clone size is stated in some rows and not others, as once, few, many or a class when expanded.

cdr3_nt: TGTGCCATCAGTGAGTCGACGTATAATTCACCCCTCCACTTT
cdr3_aa: CAISESTYNSPLHF
j_call: TRBJ1-6
cdr3_length: 14
d_call: .
v_call: TRBV10-3
clone_size: .

cdr3_nt: TGTGCCAGCAGCCGTAGACGGACGAACACCGGGGAGCTGTTTTTT
cdr3_aa: CASSRRRTNTGELFF
j_call: TRBJ2-2
cdr3_length: 15
d_call: .
v_call: TRBV6-5
clone_size: .

cdr3_nt: TGTGCCAGCAGCGTAGGAGGTCTCTACAATGAGCAGTTCTTC
cdr3_aa: CASSVGGLYNEQFF
j_call: TRBJ2-1
cdr3_length: 14
d_call: .
v_call: TRBV9
clone_size: .

cdr3_nt: TGTGCCAGCAGCTTAGAACTGGGCTCCTACGAGCAGTACTTC
cdr3_aa: CASSLELGSYEQYF
j_call: TRBJ2-7
cdr3_length: 14
d_call: .
v_call: TRBV7-2
clone_size: many

cdr3_nt: TGTGCCAGCCCCGGTGGTCCGACGTACAATGAGCAGTTCTTC
cdr3_aa: CASPGGPTYNEQFF
j_call: TRBJ2-1
cdr3_length: 14
d_call: .
v_call: TRBV3-1
clone_size: once

cdr3_nt: TGTGCCATCAGTGGCAGGCACGACTACACCTTC
cdr3_aa: CAISGRHDYTF
j_call: TRBJ1-2
cdr3_length: 11
d_call: .
v_call: TRBV10-3
clone_size: .

cdr3_nt: TGTGCCAGCAGTGGGGACCTCCAAGGGGCTTTCTTT
cdr3_aa: CASSGDLQGAFF
j_call: TRBJ1-1
cdr3_length: 12
d_call: .
v_call: TRBV12-3/TRBV12-4
clone_size: .

cdr3_nt: TGTGCCAGCAGTTACTTCCACACCTCTGGGGCCAACGTCCTGACTTTC
cdr3_aa: CASSYFHTSGANVLTF
j_call: TRBJ2-6
cdr3_length: 16
d_call: .
v_call: TRBV6-5
clone_size: few

cdr3_nt: TGTGCCAGCAGTCCCCAGGGTCTGAACTCTGGGGCCAACGTCCTGAATTTC
cdr3_aa: CASSPQGLNSGANVLNF
j_call: TRBJ2-6
cdr3_length: 17
d_call: .
v_call: TRBV6-2/TRBV6-3
clone_size: .

cdr3_nt: TGCGCCAGCAGCCAAGGTCAGCACCAGGCGGATACGCAGTATTTT
cdr3_aa: CASSQGQHQADTQYF
j_call: TRBJ2-3
cdr3_length: 15
d_call: .
v_call: TRBV4-3
clone_size: many

cdr3_nt: TGCAGTGCTCCAACCGGCCGGCCAGAATCTTACAATGAGCAGTTCTTC
cdr3_aa: CSAPTGRPESYNEQFF
j_call: TRBJ2-1
cdr3_length: 16
d_call: .
v_call: TRBV20-1
clone_size: .

cdr3_nt: TGTGCCAGCAGTCCACAGCTAGGGCCCCAGCATTTT
cdr3_aa: CASSPQLGPQHF
j_call: TRBJ1-5
cdr3_length: 12
d_call: .
v_call: TRBV12-3/TRBV12-4
clone_size: .

cdr3_nt: TGCAGCGTTCCCGGCTTCGAACGGAGGACGCAGTATTTT
cdr3_aa: CSVPGFERRTQYF
j_call: TRBJ2-3
cdr3_length: 13
d_call: .
v_call: TRBV29-1
clone_size: few

cdr3_nt: TGCAGTGCTAGAGATCGTCGCGTCTCAGCTAACTATGGCTACACCTTC
cdr3_aa: CSARDRRVSANYGYTF
j_call: TRBJ1-2
cdr3_length: 16
d_call: .
v_call: TRBV20-1
clone_size: .

cdr3_nt: TGTGCCAGCAGGGACTCCCCGGGTGAGCAGTACTTC
cdr3_aa: CASRDSPGEQYF
j_call: TRBJ2-5
cdr3_length: 12
d_call: .
v_call: TRBV7-9
clone_size: .

cdr3_nt: TGTGCCAGCAGCCAAGCTGGTGGGGGGGTCTATGGCTACACCTTC
cdr3_aa: CASSQAGGGVYGYTF
j_call: TRBJ1-2
cdr3_length: 15
d_call: .
v_call: TRBV4-2
clone_size: few

cdr3_nt: TGTGCCACCCGGGACTTCCAAGAGACCCAGTACTTC
cdr3_aa: CATRDFQETQYF
j_call: TRBJ2-5
cdr3_length: 12
d_call: .
v_call: TRBV10-3
clone_size: once

cdr3_nt: TGTGCCACCAGTGATGATAGCGGAGGAAGCTACAATGAGCAGTTCTTC
cdr3_aa: CATSDDSGGSYNEQFF
j_call: TRBJ2-1
cdr3_length: 16
d_call: .
v_call: TRBV24-1
clone_size: .

cdr3_nt: TGCGCCAGCAGCTCCCGGACAGGGGCTAACTATGGCTACACCTTC
cdr3_aa: CASSSRTGANYGYTF
j_call: TRBJ1-2
cdr3_length: 15
d_call: TRBD1
v_call: TRBV11-2
clone_size: .

cdr3_nt: TGTGCCAGCAGCCAATCGGGGGGGCGCGCAGATACGCAGTATTTT
cdr3_aa: CASSQSGGRADTQYF
j_call: TRBJ2-3
cdr3_length: 15
d_call: TRBD2
v_call: TRBV7-3
clone_size: few

cdr3_nt: TGCGCCAGCAGCCAAGATAGACGGGGGGGCACAGATACGCAGTATTTT
cdr3_aa: CASSQDRRGGTDTQYF
j_call: TRBJ2-3
cdr3_length: 16
d_call: TRBD2
v_call: TRBV4-1
clone_size: few

cdr3_nt: TGTGCCAGCAGCCAGGAGGGGAGCACAGATACGCAGTATTTT
cdr3_aa: CASSQEGSTDTQYF
j_call: TRBJ2-3
cdr3_length: 14
d_call: .
v_call: TRBV7-9
clone_size: .

cdr3_nt: TGCAGTGCTGAAGTCCCGGGGGGCAGCTACGAGCAGTACTTC
cdr3_aa: CSAEVPGGSYEQYF
j_call: TRBJ2-7
cdr3_length: 14
d_call: .
v_call: TRBV20-1
clone_size: .

cdr3_nt: TGCGCCAGCAGCCATAACAGGGGATTTGAAAAACTGTTTTTT
cdr3_aa: CASSHNRGFEKLFF
j_call: TRBJ1-4
cdr3_length: 14
d_call: TRBD1
v_call: TRBV4-3
clone_size: .

cdr3_nt: TGCAGCGTTGAGAGGCGGGGTACAGATACGCAGTATTTT
cdr3_aa: CSVERRGTDTQYF
j_call: TRBJ2-3
cdr3_length: 13
d_call: .
v_call: TRBV29-1
clone_size: few

cdr3_nt: TGTGCCAGCAGTGAATATGGGACAGGGTCTTTCCTGATCCACTACACCTTC
cdr3_aa: CASSEYGTGSFLIHYTF
j_call: TRBJ1-2
cdr3_length: 17
d_call: TRBD1
v_call: TRBV25-1
clone_size: .

cdr3_nt: TGCAGCGTTGAAGATCGACGGGGGGGCCTCGATGAGCAGTTCTTC
cdr3_aa: CSVEDRRGGLDEQFF
j_call: TRBJ2-1
cdr3_length: 15
d_call: TRBD2
v_call: TRBV29-1
clone_size: few

cdr3_nt: TGTGCCAGCAGCCAAGTTGATAACACAAACTACGAGCAGTACTTC
cdr3_aa: CASSQVDNTNYEQYF
j_call: TRBJ2-7
cdr3_length: 15
d_call: .
v_call: TRBV3-1
clone_size: few

cdr3_nt: TGTGCCAGCAGTGGGATCCGGGATCTAGCCAAAAACATTCAGTACTTC
cdr3_aa: CASSGIRDLAKNIQYF
j_call: TRBJ2-4
cdr3_length: 16
d_call: .
v_call: TRBV28
clone_size: .